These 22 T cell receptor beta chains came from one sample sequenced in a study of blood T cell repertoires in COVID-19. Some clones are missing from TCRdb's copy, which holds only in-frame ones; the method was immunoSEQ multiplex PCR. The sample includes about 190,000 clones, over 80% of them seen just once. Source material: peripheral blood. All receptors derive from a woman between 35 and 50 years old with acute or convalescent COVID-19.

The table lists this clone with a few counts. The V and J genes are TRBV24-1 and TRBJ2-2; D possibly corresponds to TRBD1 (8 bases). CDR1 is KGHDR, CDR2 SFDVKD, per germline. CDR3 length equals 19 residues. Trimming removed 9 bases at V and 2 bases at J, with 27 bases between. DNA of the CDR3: TGTGCCACCGAAAGCGGGACAGGTCAAGTCCTACCCAACACCGGGGAGCTGTTTTTT. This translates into CATESGTGQVLPNTGELFF.

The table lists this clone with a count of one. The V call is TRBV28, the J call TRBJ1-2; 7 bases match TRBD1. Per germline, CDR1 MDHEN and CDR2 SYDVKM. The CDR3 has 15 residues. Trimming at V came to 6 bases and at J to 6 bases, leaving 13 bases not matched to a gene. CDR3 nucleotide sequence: TGTGCCAGCAGACGGCCGGGACAGCAATTAGATGGCTACACCTTC. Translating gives CASRRPGQQLDGYTF.

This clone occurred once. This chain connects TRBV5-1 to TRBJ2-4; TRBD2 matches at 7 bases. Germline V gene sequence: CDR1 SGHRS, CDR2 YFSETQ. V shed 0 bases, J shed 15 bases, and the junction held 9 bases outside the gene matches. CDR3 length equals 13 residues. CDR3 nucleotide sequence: TGCGCCAGCAGCTTGGCCCCAACTAGCGATCCGTACTTC. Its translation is CASSLAPTSDPYF.

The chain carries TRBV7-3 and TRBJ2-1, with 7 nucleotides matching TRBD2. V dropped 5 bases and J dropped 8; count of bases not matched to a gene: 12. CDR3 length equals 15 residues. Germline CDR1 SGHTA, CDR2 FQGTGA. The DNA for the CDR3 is TGTGCCAGCAGCCGGGGAGGAGCGGGGCGCGATGAGCAGTTCTTC. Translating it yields CASSRGGAGRDEQFF. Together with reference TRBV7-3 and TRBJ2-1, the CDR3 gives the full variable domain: GAGVSQTPSNKVTEKGKYVELRCDPISGHTALYWYRQSLGQGPEFLIYFQGTGAADDSGLPNDRFFAVRPEGSVSTLKIQRTERGDSAVYLCASSRGGAGRDEQFFGPGTRLTVL.

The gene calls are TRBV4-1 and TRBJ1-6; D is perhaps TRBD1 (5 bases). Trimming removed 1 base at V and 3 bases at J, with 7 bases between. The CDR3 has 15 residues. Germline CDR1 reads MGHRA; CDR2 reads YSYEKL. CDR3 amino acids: CASSQGTFYNSPLHF. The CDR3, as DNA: TGCGCCAGCAGCCAAGGGACATTCTATAATTCACCCCTCCACTTT.

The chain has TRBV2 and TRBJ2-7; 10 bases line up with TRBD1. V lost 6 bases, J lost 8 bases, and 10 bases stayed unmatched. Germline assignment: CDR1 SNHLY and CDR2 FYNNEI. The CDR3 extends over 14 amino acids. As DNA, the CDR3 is TGTGCCAGCAGCGGGAGACAGGGGGCTAGTAAGCAGTACTTC. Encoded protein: CASSGRQGASKQYF.

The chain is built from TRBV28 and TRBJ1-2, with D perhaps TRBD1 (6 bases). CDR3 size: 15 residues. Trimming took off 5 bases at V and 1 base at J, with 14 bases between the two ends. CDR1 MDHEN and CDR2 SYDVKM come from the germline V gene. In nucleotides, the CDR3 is TGTGCCAGCAGTCCCCAGGGGCCACTTAACTATGGCTACACCTTC. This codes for CASSPQGPLNYGYTF.

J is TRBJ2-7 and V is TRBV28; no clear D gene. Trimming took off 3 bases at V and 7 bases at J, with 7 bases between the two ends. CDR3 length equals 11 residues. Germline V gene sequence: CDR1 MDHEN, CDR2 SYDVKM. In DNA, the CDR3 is TGTGCCAGCAGTTTTCGGTATGAGCAGTACTTC. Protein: CASSFRYEQYF.

The CDR3: CASSWLLEYHEQYF. CDR3 nucleotides: TGTGCCAGCAGTTGGCTACTAGAATATCACGAGCAGTACTTC. J is TRBJ2-7 and V is TRBV6-5; D perhaps matches TRBD2 (5 bases). Germline V gene sequence: CDR1 MNHEY, CDR2 SVGAGI. The CDR3 sequence is 14 residues long. Between the trimmed V and J ends, which lost 4 bases and 5 bases, there was a span of 15 bases.

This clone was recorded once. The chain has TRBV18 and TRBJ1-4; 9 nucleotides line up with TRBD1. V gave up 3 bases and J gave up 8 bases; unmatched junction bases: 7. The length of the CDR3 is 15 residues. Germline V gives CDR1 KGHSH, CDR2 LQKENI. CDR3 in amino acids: CASSPVGQGGEKLFF. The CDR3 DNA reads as TGTGCCAGCTCACCCGTGGGACAGGGAGGCGAAAAACTGTTTTTT.

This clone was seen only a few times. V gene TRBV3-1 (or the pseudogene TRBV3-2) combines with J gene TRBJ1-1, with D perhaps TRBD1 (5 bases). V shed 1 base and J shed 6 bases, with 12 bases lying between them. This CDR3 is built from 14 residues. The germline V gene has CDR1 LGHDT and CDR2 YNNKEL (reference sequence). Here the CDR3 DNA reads TGTGCCAGCAGCCAAGGTGCAGGGCTGGCTGAAGCTTTCTTT. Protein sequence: CASSQGAGLAEAFF.

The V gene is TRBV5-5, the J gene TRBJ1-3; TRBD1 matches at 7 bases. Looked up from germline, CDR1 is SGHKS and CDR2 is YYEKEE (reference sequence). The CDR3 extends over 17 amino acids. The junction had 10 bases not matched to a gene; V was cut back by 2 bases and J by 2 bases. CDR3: CASSLTTGQRTGNTIYF. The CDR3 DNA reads TGTGCCAGCAGCTTAACCACGGGACAGCGTACTGGAAACACCATATATTTT.

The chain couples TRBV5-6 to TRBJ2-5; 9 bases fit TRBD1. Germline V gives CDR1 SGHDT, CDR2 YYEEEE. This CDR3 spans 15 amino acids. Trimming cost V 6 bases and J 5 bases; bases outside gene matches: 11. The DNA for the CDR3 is TGTGCCAGCACCCACAGGGGGCCGGCTACGGAGACCCAGTACTTC. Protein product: CASTHRGPATETQYF.

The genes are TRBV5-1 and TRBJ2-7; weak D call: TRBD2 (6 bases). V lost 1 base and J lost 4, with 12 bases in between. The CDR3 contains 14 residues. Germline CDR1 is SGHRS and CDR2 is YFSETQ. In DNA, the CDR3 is TGCGCCAGCAGCTTGTATCCGGGGACTTACGAGCAGTACTTC. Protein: CASSLYPGTYEQYF.

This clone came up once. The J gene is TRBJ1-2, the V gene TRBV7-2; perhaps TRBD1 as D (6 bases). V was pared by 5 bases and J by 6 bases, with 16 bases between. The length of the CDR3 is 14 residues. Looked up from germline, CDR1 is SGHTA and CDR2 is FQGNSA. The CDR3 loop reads CASSVTGTPHGYTF. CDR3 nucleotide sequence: TGTGCCAGCAGCGTCACAGGGACCCCACATGGCTACACCTTC.

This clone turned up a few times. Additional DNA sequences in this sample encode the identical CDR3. CDR3 DNA: TGTGCCAGCAGCCATCGGGCGGGAACCTCCTACGAGCAGTACTTC. Its translation is CASSHRAGTSYEQYF. The chain is built from TRBV14 and TRBJ2-7, with D possibly matching TRBD2 (6 bases). Looked up from germline, CDR1 is SGHDN and CDR2 is FVKESK. V dropped 3 bases and J dropped 0 bases, with 12 bases sitting between them. The CDR3 sequence is 15 residues long. Supplemented by reference TRBV14 and TRBJ2-7, the full variable domain reads EAGVTQFPSHSVIEKGQTVTLRCDPISGHDNLYWYRRVMGKEIKFLLHFVKESKQDESGMPNNRFLAERTGGTYSTLKVQPAELEDSGVYFCASSHRAGTSYEQYFGPGTRLTVT.

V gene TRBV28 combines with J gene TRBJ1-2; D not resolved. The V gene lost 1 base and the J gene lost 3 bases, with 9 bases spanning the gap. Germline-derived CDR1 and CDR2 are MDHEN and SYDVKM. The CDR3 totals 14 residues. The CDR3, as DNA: TGTGCCAGCAGTTTATATAGCGTCTACTATGGCTACACCTTC. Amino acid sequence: CASSLYSVYYGYTF.

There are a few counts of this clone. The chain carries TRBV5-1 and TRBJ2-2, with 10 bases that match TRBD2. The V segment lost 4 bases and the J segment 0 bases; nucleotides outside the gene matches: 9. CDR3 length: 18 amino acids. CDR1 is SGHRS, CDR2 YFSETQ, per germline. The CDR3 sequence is CASSGGLATLANTGELFF. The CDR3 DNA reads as TGCGCCAGCAGCGGGGGACTAGCGACCCTCGCGAACACCGGGGAGCTGTTTTTT. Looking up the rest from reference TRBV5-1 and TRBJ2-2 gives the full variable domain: KAGVTQTPRYLIKTRGQQVTLSCSPISGHRSVSWYQQTPGQGLQFLFEYFSETQRNKGNFPGRFSGRQFSNSRSEMNVSTLELGDSALYLCASSGGLATLANTGELFFGEGSRLTVL.

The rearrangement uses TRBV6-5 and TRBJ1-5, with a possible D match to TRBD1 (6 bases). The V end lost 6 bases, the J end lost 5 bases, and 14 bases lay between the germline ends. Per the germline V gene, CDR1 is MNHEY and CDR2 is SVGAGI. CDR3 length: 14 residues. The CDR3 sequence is CASRPRGRDQPQHF. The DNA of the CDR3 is TGTGCCAGCAGGCCCAGGGGTCGGGATCAGCCCCAGCATTTT.

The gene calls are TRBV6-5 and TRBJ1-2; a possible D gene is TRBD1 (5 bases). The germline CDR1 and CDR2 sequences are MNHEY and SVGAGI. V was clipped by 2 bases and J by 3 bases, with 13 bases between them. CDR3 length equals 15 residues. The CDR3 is CASSYDIGRDYGYTF. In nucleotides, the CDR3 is TGTGCCAGCAGTTACGATATAGGCAGGGACTATGGCTACACCTTC.

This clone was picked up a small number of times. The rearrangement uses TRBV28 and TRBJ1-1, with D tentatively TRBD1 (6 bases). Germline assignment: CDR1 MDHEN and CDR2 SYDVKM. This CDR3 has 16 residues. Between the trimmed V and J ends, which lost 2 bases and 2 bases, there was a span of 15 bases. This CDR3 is CASSLTPDRHNTEAFF. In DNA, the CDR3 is TGTGCCAGCAGTTTAACCCCCGACAGGCATAACACTGAAGCTTTCTTT.

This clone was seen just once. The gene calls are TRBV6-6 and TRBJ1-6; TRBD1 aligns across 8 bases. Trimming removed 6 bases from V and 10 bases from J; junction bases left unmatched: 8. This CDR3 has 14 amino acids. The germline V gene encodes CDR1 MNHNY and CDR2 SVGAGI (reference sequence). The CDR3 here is CASSDRTGLSPLHF. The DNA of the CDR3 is TGTGCCAGCAGCGACAGGACAGGGCTATCACCCCTCCACTTT.